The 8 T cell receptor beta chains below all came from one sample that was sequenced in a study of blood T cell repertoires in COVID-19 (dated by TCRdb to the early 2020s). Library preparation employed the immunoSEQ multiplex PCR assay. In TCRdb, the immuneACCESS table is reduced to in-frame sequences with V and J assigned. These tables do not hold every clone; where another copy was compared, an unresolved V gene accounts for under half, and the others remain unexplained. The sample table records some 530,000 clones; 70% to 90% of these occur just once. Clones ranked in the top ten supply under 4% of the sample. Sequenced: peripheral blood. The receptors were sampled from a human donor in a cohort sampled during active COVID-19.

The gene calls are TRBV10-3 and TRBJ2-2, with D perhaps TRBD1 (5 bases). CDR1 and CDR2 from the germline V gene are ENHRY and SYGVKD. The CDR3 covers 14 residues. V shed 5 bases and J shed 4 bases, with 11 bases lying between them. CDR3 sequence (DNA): TGTGCCATCAGTTCAGGGTCGGTCACCGGGGAGCTGTTTTTT. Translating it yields CAISSGSVTGELFF.

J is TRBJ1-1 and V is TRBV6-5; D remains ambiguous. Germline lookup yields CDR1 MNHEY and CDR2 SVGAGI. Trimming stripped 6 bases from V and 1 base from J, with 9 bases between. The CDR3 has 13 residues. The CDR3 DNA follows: TGTGCCAGCAGAAATGCGGCGAACACTGAAGCTTTCTTT. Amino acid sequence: CASRNAANTEAFF.

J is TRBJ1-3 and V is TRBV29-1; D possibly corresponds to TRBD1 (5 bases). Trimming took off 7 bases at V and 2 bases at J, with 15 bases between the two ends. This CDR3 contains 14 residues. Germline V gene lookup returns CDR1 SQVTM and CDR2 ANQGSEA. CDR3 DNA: TGCAGCGCAGCAGGGTCCGGCGCTGGAAACACCATATATTTT. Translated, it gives CSAAGSGAGNTIYF.

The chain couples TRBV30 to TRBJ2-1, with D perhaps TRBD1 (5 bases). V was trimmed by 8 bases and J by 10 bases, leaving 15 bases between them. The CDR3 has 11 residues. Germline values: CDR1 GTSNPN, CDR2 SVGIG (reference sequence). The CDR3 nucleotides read TGTGCCGGGGCCCTAGGCCAGGAGCAGTTCTTC. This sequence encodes CAGALGQEQFF. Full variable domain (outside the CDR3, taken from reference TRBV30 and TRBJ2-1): SQTIHQWPATLVQPVGSPLSLECTVEGTSNPNLYWYRQAAGRGLQLLFYSVGIGQISSEVPQNLSASRPQDRQFILSSKKLLLSDSGFYLCAGALGQEQFFGPGTRLTVL.

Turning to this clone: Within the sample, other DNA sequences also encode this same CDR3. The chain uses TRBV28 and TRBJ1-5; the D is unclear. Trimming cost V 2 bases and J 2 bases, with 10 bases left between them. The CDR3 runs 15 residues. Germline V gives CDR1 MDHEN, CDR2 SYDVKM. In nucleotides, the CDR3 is TGTGCCAGCAGTTTACGGGGAGGTGGCAATCAGCCCCAGCATTTT. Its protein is CASSLRGGGNQPQHF. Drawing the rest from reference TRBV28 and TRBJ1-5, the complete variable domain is DVKVTQSSRYLVKRTGEKVFLECVQDMDHENMFWYRQDPGLGLRLIYFSYDVKMKEKGDIPEGYSVSREKKERFSLILESASTNQTSMYLCASSLRGGGNQPQHFGDGTRLSIL.

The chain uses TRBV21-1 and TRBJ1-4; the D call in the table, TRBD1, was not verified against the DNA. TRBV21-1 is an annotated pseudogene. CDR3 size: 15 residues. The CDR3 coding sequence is TGTGCCAGCAGCAGTGACAGTACAACTAATGAAAAACTGTTTTTT. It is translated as CASSSDSTTNEKLFF.

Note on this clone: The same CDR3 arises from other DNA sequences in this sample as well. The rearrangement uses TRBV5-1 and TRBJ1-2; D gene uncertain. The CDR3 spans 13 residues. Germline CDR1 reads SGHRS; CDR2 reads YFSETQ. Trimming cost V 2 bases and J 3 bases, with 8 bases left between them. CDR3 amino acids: CASSLGGDYGYTF. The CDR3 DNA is TGCGCCAGCAGCTTAGGAGGCGACTATGGCTACACCTTC.

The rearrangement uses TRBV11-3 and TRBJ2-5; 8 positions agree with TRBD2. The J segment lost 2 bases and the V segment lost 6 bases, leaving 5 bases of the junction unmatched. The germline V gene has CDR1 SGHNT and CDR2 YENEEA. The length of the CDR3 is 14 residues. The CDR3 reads CASRGAGGQETQYF. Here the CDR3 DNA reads TGTGCCAGCAGGGGGGCGGGAGGACAAGAGACCCAGTACTTC.